This T cell receptor beta chain was retrieved from a study of neoadjuvant nivolumab and ipilimumab in lung cancer. About this clone: Antigen unknown.

Germline V gene sequence: CDR1 SGHNT, CDR2 YYREEE (reference sequence). Trimming at V came to 4 bases and at J to 4 bases, leaving 6 bases not matched to a gene. The CDR3 runs to 14 residues. Produced via immunoSEQ multiplex PCR; TCRdb's table is partial and in-frame only. The sample holds around 2,000 clones, more than 75% seen once. The study's findings and limits: Higher pretherapy blood TCR richness went with higher resected-tumor richness. Only two of four nivolumab-treated tumors gained richness and clonality by surgery.

The TCR comes from an adult with non-small cell lung cancer. This sample comprised adjacent normal lung tissue, obtained after neoadjuvant nivolumab, alone or with ipilimumab, at or shortly before surgery. The rearrangement uses TRBV5-4 and TRBJ1-1; 8 positions agree with TRBD1. The CDR3 is CASSTNRGSTEAFF. DNA of the CDR3: TGTGCCAGCAGCACCAACAGGGGGAGCACTGAAGCTTTCTTT.